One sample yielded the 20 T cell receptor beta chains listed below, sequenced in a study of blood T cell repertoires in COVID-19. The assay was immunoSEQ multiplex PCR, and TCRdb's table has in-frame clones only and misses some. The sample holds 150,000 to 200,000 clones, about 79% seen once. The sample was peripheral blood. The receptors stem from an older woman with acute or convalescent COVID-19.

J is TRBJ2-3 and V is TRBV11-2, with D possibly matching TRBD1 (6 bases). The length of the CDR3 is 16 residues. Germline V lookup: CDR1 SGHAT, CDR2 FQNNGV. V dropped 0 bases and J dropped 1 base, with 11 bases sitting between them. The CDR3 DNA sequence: TGTGCCAGCAGCTTAGACCGGGCAGGGGGCACAGATACGCAGTATTTT. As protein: CASSLDRAGGTDTQYF.

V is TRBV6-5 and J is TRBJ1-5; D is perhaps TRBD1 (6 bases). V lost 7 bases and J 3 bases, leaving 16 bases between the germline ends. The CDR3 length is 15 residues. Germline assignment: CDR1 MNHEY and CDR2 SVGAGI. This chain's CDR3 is CASKSAGVYNQPQHF. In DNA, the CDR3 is TGTGCCAGCAAGTCGGCAGGGGTTTACAATCAGCCCCAGCATTTT.

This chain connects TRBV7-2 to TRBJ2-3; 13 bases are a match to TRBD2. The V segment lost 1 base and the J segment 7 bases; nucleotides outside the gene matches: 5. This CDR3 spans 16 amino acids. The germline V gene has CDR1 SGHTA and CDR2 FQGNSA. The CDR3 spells CASSLVSTSGRNTQYF. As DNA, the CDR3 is TGTGCCAGCAGCTTAGTATCGACTAGCGGGAGGAATACGCAGTATTTT. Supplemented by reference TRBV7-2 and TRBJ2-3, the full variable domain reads GAGVSQSPSNKVTEKGKDVELRCDPISGHTALYWYRQSLGQGLEFLIYFQGNSAPDKSGLPSDRFSAERTGGSVSTLTIQRTQQEDSAVYLCASSLVSTSGRNTQYFGPGTRLTVL.

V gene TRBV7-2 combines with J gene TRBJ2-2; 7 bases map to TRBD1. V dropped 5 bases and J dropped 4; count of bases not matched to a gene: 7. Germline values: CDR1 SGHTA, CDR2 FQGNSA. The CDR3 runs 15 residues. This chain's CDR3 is CASSLMTGLTGELFF. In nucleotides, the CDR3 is TGTGCCAGCAGCCTAATGACAGGGCTCACCGGGGAGCTGTTTTTT.

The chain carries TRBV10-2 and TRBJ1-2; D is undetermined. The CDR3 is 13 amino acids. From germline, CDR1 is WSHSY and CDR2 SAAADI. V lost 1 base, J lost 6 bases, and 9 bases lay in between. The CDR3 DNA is TGCGCCAGCAGTGAGTTGCAGGATAATGGCTACACCTTC. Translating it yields CASSELQDNGYTF.

In nucleotides, the CDR3 is TGCGCCAGCAGCCTCGGACAGAGTTCCTCCTACGAGCAGTACTTC. Translated: CASSLGQSSSYEQYF. This chain uses TRBV5-1 with TRBJ2-7; possibly TRBD1 for D (6 bases). V lost 4 bases, J lost 0 bases, and 14 bases lay in between. The CDR3 sequence is 15 residues long. The V gene's germline CDR1 is SGHRS and CDR2 YFSETQ.

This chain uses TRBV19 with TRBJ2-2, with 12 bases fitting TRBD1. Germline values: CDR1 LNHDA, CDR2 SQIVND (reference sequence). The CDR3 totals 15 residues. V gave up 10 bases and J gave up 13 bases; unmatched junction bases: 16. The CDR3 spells CATTPGTGGGWGLFF. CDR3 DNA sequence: TGTGCCACCACCCCCGGGACAGGGGGCGGATGGGGGCTGTTTTTT.

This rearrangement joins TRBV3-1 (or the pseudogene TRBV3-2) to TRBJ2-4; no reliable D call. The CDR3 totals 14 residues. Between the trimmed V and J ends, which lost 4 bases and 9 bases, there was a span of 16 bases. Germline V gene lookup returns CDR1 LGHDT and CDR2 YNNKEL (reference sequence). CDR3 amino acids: CASSPPLGSGIQYF. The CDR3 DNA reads TGTGCCAGCAGCCCCCCTCTTGGGTCGGGCATTCAGTACTTC.

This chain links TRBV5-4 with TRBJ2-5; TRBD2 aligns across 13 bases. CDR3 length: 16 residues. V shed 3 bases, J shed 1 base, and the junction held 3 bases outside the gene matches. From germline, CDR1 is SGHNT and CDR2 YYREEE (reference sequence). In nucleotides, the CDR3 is TGTGCCAGCAGCTCGGGACTAGCGGGAATCCAAGAGACCCAGTACTTC. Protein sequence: CASSSGLAGIQETQYF.

CDR3: CASSNDGRAEETQYF. The DNA for the CDR3 is TGTGCCAGCAGCAACGACGGGAGGGCAGAGGAGACCCAGTACTTC. The chain combines TRBV7-3 with TRBJ2-5, with 8 positions matching TRBD2. The trim removed 5 bases at V and 5 bases at J, leaving 10 bases unmatched. The CDR3 is 15 amino acids. CDR1 is SGHTA, CDR2 FQGTGA, per germline.

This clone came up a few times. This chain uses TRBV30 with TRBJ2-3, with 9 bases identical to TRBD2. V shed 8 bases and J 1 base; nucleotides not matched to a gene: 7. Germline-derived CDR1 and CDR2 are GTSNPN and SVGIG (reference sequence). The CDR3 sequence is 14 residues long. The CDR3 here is CALKLAGRTDTQYF. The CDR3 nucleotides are TGTGCCCTTAAACTAGCGGGTCGCACAGATACGCAGTATTTT. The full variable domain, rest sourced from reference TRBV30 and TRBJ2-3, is SQTIHQWPATLVQPVGSPLSLECTVEGTSNPNLYWYRQAAGRGLQLLFYSVGIGQISSEVPQNLSASRPQDRQFILSSKKLLLSDSGFYLCALKLAGRTDTQYFGPGTRLTVL.

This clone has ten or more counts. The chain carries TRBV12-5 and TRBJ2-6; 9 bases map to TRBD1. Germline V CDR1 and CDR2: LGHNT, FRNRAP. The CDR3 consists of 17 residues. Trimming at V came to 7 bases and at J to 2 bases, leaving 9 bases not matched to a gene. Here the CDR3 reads CASARDRVMAGANVLTF. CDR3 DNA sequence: TGTGCTAGTGCCCGGGACAGGGTTATGGCTGGGGCCAACGTCCTGACTTTC.

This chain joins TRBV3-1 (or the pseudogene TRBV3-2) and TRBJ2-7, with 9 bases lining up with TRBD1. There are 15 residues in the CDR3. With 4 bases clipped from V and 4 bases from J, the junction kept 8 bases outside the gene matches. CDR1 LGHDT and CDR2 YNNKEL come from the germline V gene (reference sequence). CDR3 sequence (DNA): TGTGCCAGCAGCCGCCATGGACAGGGGTTGTACGAGCAGTACTTC. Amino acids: CASSRHGQGLYEQYF.

In DNA, the CDR3 is TGCGCCAGCAGCTACCGACTAGCGGCATACAATGAGCAGTTCTTC. Protein product: CASSYRLAAYNEQFF. The V and J genes are TRBV5-1 and TRBJ2-1; 9 nucleotides agree with TRBD2. Germline loops: CDR1 SGHRS, CDR2 YFSETQ. The CDR3 is 15 residues long. V lost 3 bases and J lost 4; bases outside the gene matches: 5.

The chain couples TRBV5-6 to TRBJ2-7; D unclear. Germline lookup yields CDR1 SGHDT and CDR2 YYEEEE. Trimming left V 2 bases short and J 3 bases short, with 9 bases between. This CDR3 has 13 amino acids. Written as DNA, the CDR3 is TGTGCCAGCAGCTTAGGAACGGGCTACGAGCAGTACTTC. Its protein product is CASSLGTGYEQYF. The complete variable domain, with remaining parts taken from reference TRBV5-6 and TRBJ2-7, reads DAGVTQSPTHLIKTRGQQVTLRCSPKSGHDTVSWYQQALGQGPQFIFQYYEEEERQRGNFPDRFSGHQFPNYSSELNVNALLLGDSALYLCASSLGTGYEQYFGPGTRLTVT.

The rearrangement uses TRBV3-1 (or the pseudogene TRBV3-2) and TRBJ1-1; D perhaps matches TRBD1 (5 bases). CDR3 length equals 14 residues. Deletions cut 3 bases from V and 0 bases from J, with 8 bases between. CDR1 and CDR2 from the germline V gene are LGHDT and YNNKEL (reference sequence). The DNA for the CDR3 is TGTGCCAGCAGCCATCGCAGGGTGAACACTGAAGCTTTCTTT. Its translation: CASSHRRVNTEAFF.

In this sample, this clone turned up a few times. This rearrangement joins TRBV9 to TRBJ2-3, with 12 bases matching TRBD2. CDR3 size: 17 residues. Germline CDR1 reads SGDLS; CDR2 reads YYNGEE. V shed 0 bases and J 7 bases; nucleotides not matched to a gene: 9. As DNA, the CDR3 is TGTGCCAGCAGCGTAGAACGAGGACTAGCGGGGTTAAATACGCAGTATTTT. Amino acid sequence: CASSVERGLAGLNTQYF. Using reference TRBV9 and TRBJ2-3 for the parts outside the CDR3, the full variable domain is DSGVTQTPKHLITATGQRVTLRCSPRSGDLSVYWYQQSLDQGLQFLIQYYNGEERAKGNILERFSAQQFPDLHSELNLSSLELGDSALYFCASSVERGLAGLNTQYFGPGTRLTVL.

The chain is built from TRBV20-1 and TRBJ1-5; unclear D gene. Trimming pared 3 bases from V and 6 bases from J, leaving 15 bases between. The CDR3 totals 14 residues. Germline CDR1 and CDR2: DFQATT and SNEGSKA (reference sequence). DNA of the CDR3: TGCAGTGCTAGTCCCCCGGGGAATTTTCAGCCCCAGCATTTT. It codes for CSASPPGNFQPQHF.

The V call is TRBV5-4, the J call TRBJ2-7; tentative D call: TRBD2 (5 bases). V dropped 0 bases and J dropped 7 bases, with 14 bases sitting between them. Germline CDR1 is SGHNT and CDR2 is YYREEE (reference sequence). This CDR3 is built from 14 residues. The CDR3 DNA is TGTGCCAGCAGCTTGGGGACTTCGTTGGGTGAGCAGTACTTC. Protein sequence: CASSLGTSLGEQYF.

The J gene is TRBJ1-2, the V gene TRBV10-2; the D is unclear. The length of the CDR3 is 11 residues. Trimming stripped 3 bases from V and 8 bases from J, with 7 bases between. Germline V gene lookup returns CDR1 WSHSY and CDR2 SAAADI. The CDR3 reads CASSDRVGYTF. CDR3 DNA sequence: TGCGCCAGCAGTGATCGCGTCGGCTACACCTTC.